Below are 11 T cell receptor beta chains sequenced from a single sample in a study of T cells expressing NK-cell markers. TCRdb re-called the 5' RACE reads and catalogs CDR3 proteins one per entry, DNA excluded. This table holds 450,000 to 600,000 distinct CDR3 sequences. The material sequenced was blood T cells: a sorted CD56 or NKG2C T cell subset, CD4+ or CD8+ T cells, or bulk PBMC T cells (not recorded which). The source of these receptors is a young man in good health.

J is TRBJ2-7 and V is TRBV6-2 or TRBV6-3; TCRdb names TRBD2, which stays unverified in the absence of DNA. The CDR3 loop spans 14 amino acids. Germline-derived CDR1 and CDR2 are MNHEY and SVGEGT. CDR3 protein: CASSWGLADYEQYF.

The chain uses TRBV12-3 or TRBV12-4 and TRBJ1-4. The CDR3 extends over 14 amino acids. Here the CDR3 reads CASSSRVIGKKLFF.

CDR3 in amino acids: CSATRSIYEQYF. J is TRBJ2-7 and V is TRBV20-1. Germline values: CDR1 DFQATT, CDR2 SNEGSKA (reference sequence). This CDR3 contains 12 residues.

CDR3 in amino acids: CASSLSGSPSYEQYF. The chain has TRBV28 and TRBJ2-7; TCRdb outputs TRBD1, but without DNA this stays unchecked. The V gene's germline CDR1 is MDHEN and CDR2 SYDVKM. The CDR3 spans 15 residues.

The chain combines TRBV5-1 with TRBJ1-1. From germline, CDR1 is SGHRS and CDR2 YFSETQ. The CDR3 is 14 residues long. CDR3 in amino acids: CASRSSGVNTEAFF.

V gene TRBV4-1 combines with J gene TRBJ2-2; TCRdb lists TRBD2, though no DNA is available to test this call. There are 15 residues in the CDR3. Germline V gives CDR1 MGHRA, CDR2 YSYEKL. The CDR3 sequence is CASALIAGDTGELFF.

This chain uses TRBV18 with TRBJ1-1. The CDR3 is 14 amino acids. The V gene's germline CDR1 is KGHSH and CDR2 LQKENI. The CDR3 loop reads CASSLDLIDTEAFF.

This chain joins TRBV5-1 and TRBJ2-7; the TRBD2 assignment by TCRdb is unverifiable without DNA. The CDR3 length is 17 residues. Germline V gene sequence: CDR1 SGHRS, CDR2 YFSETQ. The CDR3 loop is CASSSPSSGSRAYEQYF.

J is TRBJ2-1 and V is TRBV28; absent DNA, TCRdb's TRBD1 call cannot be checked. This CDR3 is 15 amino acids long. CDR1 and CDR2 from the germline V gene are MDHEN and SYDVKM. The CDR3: CASSPTGTGLHEQFF.

The CDR3: CSARDGNSPYGSPLHF. The J gene is TRBJ1-6, the V gene TRBV20-1; TCRdb gives TRBD1 as the D gene, but with no DNA this cannot be confirmed. The V gene's germline CDR1 is DFQATT and CDR2 SNEGSKA (reference sequence). The CDR3 runs 16 residues.

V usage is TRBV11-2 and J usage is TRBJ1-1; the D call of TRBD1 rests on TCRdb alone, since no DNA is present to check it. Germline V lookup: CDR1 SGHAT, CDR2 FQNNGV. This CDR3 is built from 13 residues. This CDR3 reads CASSLSWTEEAFF.